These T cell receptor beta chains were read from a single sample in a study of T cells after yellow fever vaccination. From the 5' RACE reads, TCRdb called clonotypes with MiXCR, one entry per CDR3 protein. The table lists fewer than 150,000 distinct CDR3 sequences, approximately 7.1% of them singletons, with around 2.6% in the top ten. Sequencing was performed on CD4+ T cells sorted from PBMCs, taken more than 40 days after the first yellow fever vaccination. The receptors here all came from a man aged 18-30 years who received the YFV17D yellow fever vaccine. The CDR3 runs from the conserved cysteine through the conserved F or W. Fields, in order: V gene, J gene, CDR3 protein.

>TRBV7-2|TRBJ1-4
CASSSQGAPWEKLFF
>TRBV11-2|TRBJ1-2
CASSLLTGPKDYGYTF
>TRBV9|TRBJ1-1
CATAAGPNTEAFF
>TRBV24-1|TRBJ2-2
CATSDIQVHGELFF
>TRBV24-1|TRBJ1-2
CATSTGDWGYGYTF
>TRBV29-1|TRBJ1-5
CSVVETDLNQPQHF
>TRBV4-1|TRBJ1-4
CASSWVQPNEKLFF
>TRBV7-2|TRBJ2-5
CASRPLAGAKTQYF
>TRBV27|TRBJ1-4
CASSLRPNEKLFF
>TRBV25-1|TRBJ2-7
CASALAVSSYEQYF
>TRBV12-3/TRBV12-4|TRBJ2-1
CASSRAGRAYNEQFF
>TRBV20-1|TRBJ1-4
CSARDRQGGGYTEKLFF
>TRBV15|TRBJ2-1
CATSRSAGGIYNEQFF
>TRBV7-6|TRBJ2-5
CACGAGHGREETQYF
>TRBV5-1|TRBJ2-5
CASSLNPAGGPETQYF